The clone carrying this TCR beta chain was observed once. The antigen is undetermined. These data originate in a study of cytomegalovirus exposure and HLA in healthy donors. Study results and limitations: TCR beta chains associated with HLA were, in a later analysis, more clonally expanded than equally common others. Earlier analysis looked at TCR beta V segments, and most were productive about 90% or about 30% of the time. Roughly uniform sequencing depth across donors was assumed, possibly incorrectly.

V lost 5 bases and J lost 8, with 23 bases in between. This CDR3 has 16 residues. Looked up from germline, CDR1 is MDHEN and CDR2 is SYDVKM. In the PCR, 60 Vbeta and 13 Jbeta primers were used. Sequenced by immunoSEQ multiplex PCR; TCRdb stores in-frame clones only, minus some. Seen here are around 130,000 clones, about 86% observed once, and the top ten hold less than 2.5%. The clonotype originates from a woman aged 40 to 50 in good health and CMV-seronegative. The gene calls are TRBV28 and TRBJ2-3, with a possible D match to TRBD1 (6 bases). The sequencing input was PBMCs. For the CDR3, the DNA is TGTGCCAGCAGTCCAGGGGACCGAGACGGCCCGGGTACGCAGTATTTT. It is translated as CASSPGDRDGPGTQYF. Filled out from reference TRBV28 and TRBJ2-3, the complete variable domain reads DVKVTQSSRYLVKRTGEKVFLECVQDMDHENMFWYRQDPGLGLRLIYFSYDVKMKEKGDIPEGYSVSREKKERFSLILESASTNQTSMYLCASSPGDRDGPGTQYFGPGTRLTVL.